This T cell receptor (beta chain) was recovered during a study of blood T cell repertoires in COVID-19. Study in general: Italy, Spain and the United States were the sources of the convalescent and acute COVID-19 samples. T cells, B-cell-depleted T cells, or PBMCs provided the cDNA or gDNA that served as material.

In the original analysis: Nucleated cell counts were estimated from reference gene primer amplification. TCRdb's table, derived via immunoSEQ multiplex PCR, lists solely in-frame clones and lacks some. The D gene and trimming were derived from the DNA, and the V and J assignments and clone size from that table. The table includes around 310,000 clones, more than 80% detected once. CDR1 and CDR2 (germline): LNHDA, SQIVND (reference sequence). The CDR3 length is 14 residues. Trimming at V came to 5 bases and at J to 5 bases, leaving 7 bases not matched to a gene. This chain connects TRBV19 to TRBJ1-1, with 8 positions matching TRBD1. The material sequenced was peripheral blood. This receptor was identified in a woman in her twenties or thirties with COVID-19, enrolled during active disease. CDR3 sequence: CASSGRTGLTEAFF. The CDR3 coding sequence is TGTGCCAGTAGTGGAAGGACAGGGCTAACTGAAGCTTTCTTT.